This TCR beta chain appears in the sequencing data of a study of blood T cell repertoires in COVID-19. The protocol was immunoSEQ multiplex PCR, while the TCRdb copy is restricted to in-frame clones and leaves out a portion. The table has some 150,000 clones, 70% to 90% seen once. Participants were aged about 18 to 90 years, lived in 20 to 25 US areas, and enrolled virtually. Participants' reported clinical history set cohort assignment. V shed 7 bases, J shed 2 bases, and the junction held 6 bases outside the gene matches. In germline, CDR1 is MNHEY, CDR2 SVGAGI. The CDR3 is 15 residues long. The specimen was PBMCs or T cells enriched from blood (not recorded which). The TCR comes from a young woman who had recovered from COVID-19. The chain couples TRBV6-5 to TRBJ1-5; 9 bases map to TRBD1. CDR3 sequence reads: CASTIRDRGNQPQHF. The DNA of the CDR3 is TGTGCCAGCACAATCCGGGACAGGGGCAATCAGCCCCAGCATTTT.